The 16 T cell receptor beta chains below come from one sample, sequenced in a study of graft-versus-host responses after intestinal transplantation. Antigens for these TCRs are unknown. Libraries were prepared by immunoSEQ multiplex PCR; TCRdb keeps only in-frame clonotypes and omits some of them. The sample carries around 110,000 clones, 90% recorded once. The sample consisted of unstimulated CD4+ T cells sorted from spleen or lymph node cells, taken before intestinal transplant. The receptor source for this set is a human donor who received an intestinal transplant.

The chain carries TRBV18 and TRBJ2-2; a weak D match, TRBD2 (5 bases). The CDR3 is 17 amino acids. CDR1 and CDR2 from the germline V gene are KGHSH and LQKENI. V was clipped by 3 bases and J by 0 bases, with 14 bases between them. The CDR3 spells CASSPVILGSNTGELFF. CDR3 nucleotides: TGTGCCAGCTCACCCGTCATACTAGGATCGAACACCGGGGAGCTGTTTTTT.

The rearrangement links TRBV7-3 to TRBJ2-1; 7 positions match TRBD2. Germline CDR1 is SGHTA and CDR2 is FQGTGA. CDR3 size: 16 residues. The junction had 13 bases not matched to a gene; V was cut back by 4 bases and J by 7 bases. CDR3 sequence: CASSSRGPAGGNEQFF. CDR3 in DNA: TGTGCCAGCAGCTCTCGCGGGCCTGCCGGGGGGAATGAGCAGTTCTTC.

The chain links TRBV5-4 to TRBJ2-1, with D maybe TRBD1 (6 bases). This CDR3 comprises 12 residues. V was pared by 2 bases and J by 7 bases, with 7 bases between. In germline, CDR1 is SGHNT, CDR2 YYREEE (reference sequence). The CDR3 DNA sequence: TGTGCCAGCAGCTTCAGGGGTAATGAGCAGTTCTTC. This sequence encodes CASSFRGNEQFF.

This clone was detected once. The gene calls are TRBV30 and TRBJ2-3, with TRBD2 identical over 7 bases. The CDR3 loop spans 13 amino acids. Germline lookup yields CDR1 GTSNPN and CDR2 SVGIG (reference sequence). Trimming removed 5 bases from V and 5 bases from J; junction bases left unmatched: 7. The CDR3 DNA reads TGTGCCTGGGGTGGGGGGGGGATAGATACGCAGTATTTT. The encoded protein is CAWGGGGIDTQYF.

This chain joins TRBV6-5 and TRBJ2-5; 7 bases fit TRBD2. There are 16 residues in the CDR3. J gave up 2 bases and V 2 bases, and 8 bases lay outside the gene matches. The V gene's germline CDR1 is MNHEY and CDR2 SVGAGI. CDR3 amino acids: CASSYLSLSGQETQYF. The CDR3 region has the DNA TGTGCCAGCAGTTACCTGAGCCTTAGCGGGCAAGAGACCCAGTACTTC.

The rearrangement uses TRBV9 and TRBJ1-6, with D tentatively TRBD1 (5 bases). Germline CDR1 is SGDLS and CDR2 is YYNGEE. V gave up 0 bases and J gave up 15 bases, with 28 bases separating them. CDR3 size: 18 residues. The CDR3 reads CASSVGSGETLGSRILHF. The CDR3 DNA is TGTGCCAGCAGCGTAGGGTCGGGGGAGACACTCGGGTCACGGATCCTCCACTTT.

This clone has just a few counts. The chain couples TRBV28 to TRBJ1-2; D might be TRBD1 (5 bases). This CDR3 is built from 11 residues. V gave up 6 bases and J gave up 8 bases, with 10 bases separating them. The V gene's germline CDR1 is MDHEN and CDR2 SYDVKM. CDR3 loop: CASSPGWGYTF. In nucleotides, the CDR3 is TGTGCCAGCAGCCCAGGGTGGGGCTACACCTTC.

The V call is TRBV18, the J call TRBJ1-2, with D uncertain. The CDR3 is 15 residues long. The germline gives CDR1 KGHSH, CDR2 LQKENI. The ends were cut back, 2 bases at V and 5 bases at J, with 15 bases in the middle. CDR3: CASSPGDPGRYGYTF. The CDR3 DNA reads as TGTGCCAGCTCACCAGGGGATCCGGGGAGGTATGGCTACACCTTC. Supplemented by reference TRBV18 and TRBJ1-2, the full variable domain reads NAGVMQNPRHLVRRRGQEARLRCSPMKGHSHVYWYRQLPEEGLKFMVYLQKENIIDESGMPKERFSAEFPKEGPSILRIQQVVRGDSAAYFCASSPGDPGRYGYTFGSGTRLTVV.

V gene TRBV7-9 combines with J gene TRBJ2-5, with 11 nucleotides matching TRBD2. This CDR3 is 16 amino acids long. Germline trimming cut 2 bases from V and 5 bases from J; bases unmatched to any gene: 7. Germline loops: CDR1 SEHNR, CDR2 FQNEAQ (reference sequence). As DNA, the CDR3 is TGTGCCAGCAGCTTAACTGGGACTAGCGGACGGGAGACCCAGTACTTC. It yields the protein CASSLTGTSGRETQYF.

This CDR3 is CASSPNHGGSQETQYF. The CDR3, as DNA: TGTGCCAGCAGCCCGAACCATGGAGGTTCCCAAGAGACCCAGTACTTC. The chain links TRBV11-2 to TRBJ2-5, with TRBD2 as a possible D gene (5 bases). The V gene lost 5 bases and the J gene lost 1 base, with 17 bases spanning the gap. Germline CDR1 and CDR2: SGHAT and FQNNGV. This CDR3 comprises 16 residues.

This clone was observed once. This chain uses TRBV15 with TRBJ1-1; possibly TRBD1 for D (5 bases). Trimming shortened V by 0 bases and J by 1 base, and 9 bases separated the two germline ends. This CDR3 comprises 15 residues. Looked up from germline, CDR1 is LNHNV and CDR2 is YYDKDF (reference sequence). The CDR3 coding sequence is TGTGCCACCAGCAGAGACCTCCAGGGGAACACTGAAGCTTTCTTT. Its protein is CATSRDLQGNTEAFF.

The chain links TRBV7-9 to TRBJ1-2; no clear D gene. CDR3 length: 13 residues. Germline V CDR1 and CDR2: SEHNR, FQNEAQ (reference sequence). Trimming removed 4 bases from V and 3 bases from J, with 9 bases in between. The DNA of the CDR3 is TGTGCCAGCAGCTGGGCCTACGACTATGGCTACACCTTC. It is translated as CASSWAYDYGYTF.

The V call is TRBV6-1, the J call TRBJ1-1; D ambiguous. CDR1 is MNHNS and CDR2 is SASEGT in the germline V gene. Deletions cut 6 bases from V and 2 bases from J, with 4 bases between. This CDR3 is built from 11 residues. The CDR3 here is CASRLNTEAFF. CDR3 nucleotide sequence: TGTGCCAGCAGACTAAACACTGAAGCTTTCTTT.

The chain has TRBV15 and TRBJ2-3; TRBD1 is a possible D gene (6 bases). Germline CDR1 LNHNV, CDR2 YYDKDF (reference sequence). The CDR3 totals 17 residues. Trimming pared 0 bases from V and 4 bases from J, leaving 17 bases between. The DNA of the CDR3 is TGTGCCACCAGCAGAGATCAGGTCACAGGGCTTCCAGATACGCAGTATTTT. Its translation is CATSRDQVTGLPDTQYF.

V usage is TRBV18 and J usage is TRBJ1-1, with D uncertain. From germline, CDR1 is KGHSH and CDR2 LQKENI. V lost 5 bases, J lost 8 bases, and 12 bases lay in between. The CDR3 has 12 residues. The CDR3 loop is CASSKRDQEAFF. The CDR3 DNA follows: TGTGCCAGCTCAAAGCGGGATCAGGAAGCTTTCTTT.

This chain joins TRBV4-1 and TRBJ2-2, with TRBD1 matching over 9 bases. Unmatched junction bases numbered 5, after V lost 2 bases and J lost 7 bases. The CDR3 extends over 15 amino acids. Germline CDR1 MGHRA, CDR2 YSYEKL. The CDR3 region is CASSQIQGAGGELFF. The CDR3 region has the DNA TGCGCCAGCAGCCAAATACAGGGGGCCGGCGGGGAGCTGTTTTTT.